The 10 T cell receptor beta chains below were found in one sample sequenced in a study of cytomegalovirus exposure and HLA in healthy donors. PCR amplification relied on 60 Vbeta primers (plus 13 Jbeta primers). Sequencing was performed with immunoSEQ multiplex PCR; in TCRdb, only in-frame clones are kept and a portion is missing. The sample records under 150,000 clones, about 82% being singletons. Specimen: PBMCs. These TCRs come from a woman aged 40 to 49 in good health and CMV-seropositive.

The chain has TRBV5-5 and TRBJ1-1; D is unclear. Germline CDR1 is SGHKS and CDR2 is YYEKEE (reference sequence). The CDR3 has 15 residues. The V gene lost 6 bases and the J gene lost 0 bases, with 15 bases spanning the gap. This chain's CDR3 is CASTDTGSMNTEAFF. The CDR3 region has the DNA TGTGCCAGCACCGATACCGGGAGTATGAACACTGAAGCTTTCTTT. The entire variable domain, with the rest obtained from reference TRBV5-5 and TRBJ1-1, is as follows: DAGVTQSPTHLIKTRGQQVTLRCSPISGHKSVSWYQQVLGQGPQFIFQYYEKEERGRGNFPDRFSARQFPNYSSELNVNALLLGDSALYLCASTDTGSMNTEAFFGQGTRLTVV.

The chain carries TRBV29-1 and TRBJ2-4, with 12 bases fitting TRBD1. The V segment lost 8 bases and the J segment 2 bases; nucleotides outside the gene matches: 16. CDR1 and CDR2 (germline): SQVTM, ANQGSEA. The CDR3 is 18 amino acids. CDR3 amino acids: CSTTGTGGAEGSKNIQYF. The CDR3 nucleotides read TGCAGCACCACCGGGACAGGGGGCGCGGAGGGGTCCAAAAACATTCAGTACTTC.

Of note for this clone: Additional DNA sequences in this sample encode the identical CDR3. The chain has TRBV7-9 and TRBJ2-7, with 10 bases lining up with TRBD1. This CDR3 spans 14 amino acids. V lost 3 bases, J lost 7 bases, and 6 bases stayed unmatched. Germline CDR1 and CDR2: SEHNR and FQNEAQ (reference sequence). The CDR3 loop reads CASSLRGQGGEQYF. As DNA, the CDR3 is TGTGCCAGCAGCTTGCGAGGACAGGGGGGAGAGCAGTACTTC.

The chain is built from TRBV18 and TRBJ2-2; 8 bases are shared with TRBD1. Germline CDR1 is KGHSH and CDR2 is LQKENI. The length of the CDR3 is 17 residues. The J segment lost 6 bases and the V segment lost 3 bases, leaving 12 bases of the junction unmatched. In nucleotides, the CDR3 is TGTGCCAGCTCACCTAGGACAGGGACGTTCCGGGCCGGGGAGCTGTTTTTT. It specifies CASSPRTGTFRAGELFF.

This clone was counted a single time. The same CDR3 arises from other DNA sequences in this sample as well. V and J are TRBV6-1 and TRBJ1-2, with D maybe TRBD1 (6 bases). CDR1 is MNHNS, CDR2 SASEGT, per germline. The CDR3 has 13 residues. Between the trimmed V and J ends, which lost 5 bases and 1 base, there was a span of 8 bases. CDR3 nucleotide sequence: TGTGCCAGCAGTTTACAGGGTAACTATGGCTACACCTTC. Its translation is CASSLQGNYGYTF.

This chain connects TRBV7-9 to TRBJ2-5; tentative D call: TRBD1 (6 bases). This CDR3 contains 14 residues. Germline assignment: CDR1 SEHNR and CDR2 FQNEAQ (reference sequence). Trimming removed 7 bases from V and 1 base from J, with 13 bases in between. CDR3 amino acids: CASTPRDTQETQYF. The CDR3 DNA reads TGTGCCAGCACCCCACGGGACACCCAAGAGACCCAGTACTTC.

The chain links TRBV19 to TRBJ1-5, with 7 bases that match TRBD1. CDR3 length equals 14 residues. Trimming removed 6 bases from V and 6 bases from J; junction bases left unmatched: 8. Germline lookup yields CDR1 LNHDA and CDR2 SQIVND (reference sequence). CDR3 region: CASRNTGEVQPQHF. The DNA for the CDR3 is TGTGCCAGTAGGAATACAGGGGAGGTTCAGCCCCAGCATTTT.

The gene calls are TRBV28 and TRBJ1-5; D unresolved. CDR1 is MDHEN, CDR2 SYDVKM, per germline. The CDR3 sequence is 14 residues long. Trimming removed 7 bases at V and 4 bases at J, with 14 bases between. DNA of the CDR3: TGTGCCAGCAATCCCCTGGCCCAGAATCAGCCCCAGCATTTT. It yields the protein CASNPLAQNQPQHF. Drawing the rest from reference TRBV28 and TRBJ1-5, the complete variable domain is DVKVTQSSRYLVKRTGEKVFLECVQDMDHENMFWYRQDPGLGLRLIYFSYDVKMKEKGDIPEGYSVSREKKERFSLILESASTNQTSMYLCASNPLAQNQPQHFGDGTRLSIL.

As concerns this clone: At one of its ends the junction is not consistent with the germline gene, which may arise from a read error. The chain recombines TRBV7-6 with TRBJ2-7; 8 positions match TRBD1. The CDR3 consists of 13 residues. The V gene's germline CDR1 is SGHVS and CDR2 FNYEAQ. CDR3 protein: CASSIRDRTPGCF. The CDR3 DNA reads TGTGCCAGCAGCATCCGGGACAGGACCCCAGGGTGTTTC.

This CDR3 reads CASSPRNLAGPEETQYF. Here the CDR3 DNA reads TGTGCCAGCTCACCACGGAATCTGGCAGGCCCTGAGGAGACCCAGTACTTC. The genes are TRBV18 and TRBJ2-5, with D unresolved. Germline V gene lookup returns CDR1 KGHSH and CDR2 LQKENI. The CDR3 loop spans 17 amino acids. The ends were cut back, 1 base at V and 5 bases at J, with 20 bases in the middle.